These T cell receptor beta chains were read from a single sample in a study of immune characterization of retroperitoneal liposarcoma. Via MiXCR, TCRdb re-called the PCR reads, giving one row per CDR3 protein. The sample has about 10,000 distinct CDR3 sequences; approximately 24% are singletons. Sequences were obtained from blood. All receptors come from a male donor with retroperitoneal liposarcoma. Each CDR3 is given with its conserved first and last residue. The D gene is left open where the match is weak. Clone size, where shown, is once, few, many, or a class for clones that have expanded.

clone size: many
J gene: TRBJ2-1
V gene: TRBV6-1
D gene: .
CDR3 protein: CASSEGGGEYNEQFF
CDR3 DNA: TGTGCCAGCAGTGAAGGAGGCGGGGAGTACAATGAGCAGTTCTTC

clone size: many
J gene: TRBJ1-1
V gene: TRBV7-2
D gene: .
CDR3 protein: CASSPETPMNTEAFF
CDR3 DNA: TGTGCCAGCAGCCCCGAGACACCGATGAACACTGAAGCTTTCTTT

clone size: many
J gene: TRBJ2-2
V gene: TRBV7-2
D gene: .
CDR3 protein: CASSSPPGELFF
CDR3 DNA: TGTGCCAGCAGCTCCCCCCCCGGGGAGCTGTTTTTT

clone size: .
J gene: TRBJ2-2
V gene: TRBV12-3/TRBV12-4
D gene: .
CDR3 protein: CASSFRAGLNTGELFF
CDR3 DNA: TGTGCCAGCAGTTTCCGTGCCGGGCTGAACACCGGGGAGCTGTTTTTT

clone size: many
J gene: TRBJ1-4
V gene: TRBV3-1
D gene: .
CDR3 protein: CASSQKTGYNEKLFF
CDR3 DNA: TGTGCCAGCAGCCAAAAGACAGGCTACAATGAAAAACTGTTTTTT

clone size: .
J gene: TRBJ1-1
V gene: TRBV12-3/TRBV12-4
D gene: TRBD1
CDR3 protein: CASSWDRAGAFF
CDR3 DNA: TGTGCCAGCAGTTGGGACAGGGCAGGAGCTTTCTTT

clone size: once
J gene: TRBJ2-2
V gene: TRBV6-1
D gene: TRBD2
CDR3 protein: CATPAGGGNTGELFF
CDR3 DNA: TGTGCCACCCCAGCGGGGGGGGGGAACACCGGGGAGCTGTTTTTT

clone size: .
J gene: TRBJ2-3
V gene: TRBV4-2
D gene: TRBD2
CDR3 protein: CASSQDGTSGGDTQYF
CDR3 DNA: TGTGCCAGCAGCCAAGATGGGACTAGCGGGGGAGATACGCAGTATTTT

clone size: .
J gene: TRBJ2-1
V gene: TRBV7-2
D gene: TRBD1
CDR3 protein: CASSQGASRLAEQFF
CDR3 DNA: TGTGCCAGCAGTCAGGGGGCTAGCAGGTTAGCTGAGCAGTTCTTC

clone size: many
J gene: TRBJ2-5
V gene: TRBV6-1
D gene: .
CDR3 protein: CASSFRETQYF
CDR3 DNA: TGTGCCAGCAGTTTTCGGGAGACCCAGTACTTC

clone size: few
J gene: TRBJ2-7
V gene: TRBV6-1
D gene: TRBD1
CDR3 protein: CASRHRGDSYEQYF
CDR3 DNA: TGTGCCAGCAGGCACAGGGGCGACTCCTACGAGCAGTACTTC

clone size: many
J gene: TRBJ2-5
V gene: TRBV6-5
D gene: .
CDR3 protein: CASSQGGVGLETQYF
CDR3 DNA: TGTGCCAGCAGCCAAGGGGGTGTTGGCCTCGAGACCCAGTACTTC

clone size: many
J gene: TRBJ2-3
V gene: TRBV5-1
D gene: .
CDR3 protein: CASSLVGISTDTQYF
CDR3 DNA: TGCGCCAGCAGCTTGGTAGGCATTAGCACAGATACGCAGTATTTT

clone size: many
J gene: TRBJ2-5
V gene: TRBV7-2
D gene: .
CDR3 protein: CASSLDGPWRETQYF
CDR3 DNA: TGTGCCAGCAGCTTAGATGGACCTTGGCGGGAGACCCAGTACTTC

clone size: few
J gene: TRBJ1-2
V gene: TRBV5-4
D gene: .
CDR3 protein: CASSSDGTNYGYTF
CDR3 DNA: TGTGCCAGCAGCTCGGACGGCACTAACTATGGCTACACCTTC

clone size: many
J gene: TRBJ1-1
V gene: TRBV12-3/TRBV12-4
D gene: TRBD1
CDR3 protein: CASKRGEGARAFF
CDR3 DNA: TGTGCCAGCAAACGAGGGGAGGGGGCTAGAGCTTTCTTT

clone size: medium-sized
J gene: TRBJ2-1
V gene: TRBV7-6
D gene: TRBD1
CDR3 protein: CASSPGQGRGNEQFF
CDR3 DNA: TGTGCCAGCAGTCCAGGACAGGGGAGGGGCAATGAGCAGTTCTTC

clone size: .
J gene: TRBJ2-7
V gene: TRBV6-1
D gene: .
CDR3 protein: CASRTGPAYEQYF
CDR3 DNA: TGTGCCAGCAGGACGGGGCCCGCCTACGAGCAGTACTTC

clone size: .
J gene: TRBJ2-1
V gene: TRBV10-1
D gene: .
CDR3 protein: CASSEYLNRNEQFF
CDR3 DNA: TGCGCCAGCAGTGAGTACCTAAATCGGAATGAGCAGTTCTTC

clone size: .
J gene: TRBJ2-3
V gene: TRBV12-3/TRBV12-4
D gene: .
CDR3 protein: CASSFLGPDTQYF
CDR3 DNA: TGTGCCAGCAGTTTTCTCGGGCCAGATACGCAGTATTTT

clone size: few
J gene: TRBJ2-5
V gene: TRBV5-1
D gene: .
CDR3 protein: CASKDVNEQYF
CDR3 DNA: TGCGCCAGCAAAGACGTGAATGAGCAGTACTTC

clone size: many
J gene: TRBJ2-3
V gene: TRBV27
D gene: TRBD1
CDR3 protein: CASSSGTAQYF
CDR3 DNA: TGTGCCAGCAGTTCCGGGACAGCGCAGTATTTT

clone size: many
J gene: TRBJ1-1
V gene: TRBV6-1
D gene: .
CDR3 protein: CASSEKANRAAFF
CDR3 DNA: TGTGCCAGCAGTGAGAAGGCCAACAGGGCAGCTTTCTTT

clone size: .
J gene: TRBJ2-3
V gene: TRBV6-6
D gene: TRBD2
CDR3 protein: CASSSPSGGGTDTQYF
CDR3 DNA: TGTGCCAGCAGTTCGCCTAGCGGGGGGGGCACAGATACGCAGTATTTT

clone size: medium-sized
J gene: TRBJ2-1
V gene: TRBV6-1
D gene: .
CDR3 protein: CASSEVFEDFPYNEQFF
CDR3 DNA: TGTGCCAGCAGTGAAGTATTTGAAGACTTCCCCTACAATGAGCAGTTCTTC

clone size: few
J gene: TRBJ2-4
V gene: TRBV10-3
D gene: TRBD2
CDR3 protein: CAISESGTSGGANEQYF
CDR3 DNA: TGTGCCATCAGTGAGAGTGGGACTAGCGGGGGGGCCAATGAGCAGTACTTC

clone size: .
J gene: TRBJ1-3
V gene: TRBV10-1
D gene: .
CDR3 protein: CASPLRMAGRGNTIYF
CDR3 DNA: TGCGCCAGCCCCCTTCGCATGGCCGGGCGGGGAAACACCATATATTTT

clone size: few
J gene: TRBJ2-5
V gene: TRBV28
D gene: TRBD2
CDR3 protein: CASSLPGTSGGTQYF
CDR3 DNA: TGTGCCAGCAGTTTACCGGGGACTAGCGGGGGGACCCAGTACTTC

clone size: many
J gene: TRBJ2-1
V gene: TRBV6-4
D gene: TRBD2
CDR3 protein: CASSDGSGGNEQFF
CDR3 DNA: TGTGCCAGCAGTGACGGGAGCGGGGGGAATGAGCAGTTCTTC

clone size: .
J gene: TRBJ1-6
V gene: TRBV6-6
D gene: .
CDR3 protein: CASSYSGGDSPLHF
CDR3 DNA: TGTGCCAGCAGTTACTCGGGGGGAGATTCACCCCTCCACTTT

clone size: medium-sized
J gene: TRBJ2-2
V gene: TRBV6-4
D gene: TRBD2
CDR3 protein: CATRGGDTGELFF
CDR3 DNA: TGTGCCACCCGGGGGGGCGATACCGGGGAGCTGTTTTTT

clone size: once
J gene: TRBJ1-3
V gene: TRBV5-1
D gene: TRBD1
CDR3 protein: CASRGGAVLGQSGNTIYF
CDR3 DNA: TGCGCCAGCAGGGGGGGGGCGGTCTTGGGACAGTCTGGAAACACCATATATTTT

clone size: many
J gene: TRBJ2-7
V gene: TRBV6-1
D gene: .
CDR3 protein: CASSEAPRTYEQYF
CDR3 DNA: TGTGCCAGCAGTGAAGCGCCTAGGACATACGAGCAGTACTTC

clone size: .
J gene: TRBJ1-4
V gene: TRBV3-1
D gene: TRBD1
CDR3 protein: CASSQATGQGNEKLFF
CDR3 DNA: TGTGCCAGCAGCCAAGCTACGGGACAGGGTAATGAAAAACTGTTTTTT

clone size: few
J gene: TRBJ2-5
V gene: TRBV7-7
D gene: TRBD2
CDR3 protein: CASSSSGGAQETQYF
CDR3 DNA: TGTGCTAGCAGCTCTAGCGGGGGGGCCCAAGAGACCCAGTACTTC

clone size: .
J gene: TRBJ2-3
V gene: TRBV11-3
D gene: .
CDR3 protein: CASSLGGRTHGNTQYF
CDR3 DNA: TGTGCCAGCAGCTTAGGAGGGAGGACACATGGGAATACGCAGTATTTT

clone size: few
J gene: TRBJ2-7
V gene: TRBV7-8
D gene: TRBD2
CDR3 protein: CASSLTSGSWGEQYF
CDR3 DNA: TGTGCCAGCAGCCTCACTAGCGGGAGTTGGGGGGAGCAGTACTTC

clone size: .
J gene: TRBJ1-6
V gene: TRBV6-5
D gene: TRBD1
CDR3 protein: CASSYTGGGSPLHF
CDR3 DNA: TGTGCCAGCAGTTATACAGGGGGCGGTTCACCCCTCCACTTT

clone size: many
J gene: TRBJ2-5
V gene: TRBV7-6
D gene: TRBD2
CDR3 protein: CASSGTSGGPQETQYF
CDR3 DNA: TGTGCCAGCAGCGGTACTAGCGGGGGGCCCCAAGAGACCCAGTACTTC

clone size: .
J gene: TRBJ2-1
V gene: TRBV6-6
D gene: .
CDR3 protein: CASSHRMQLHSSYNEQFF
CDR3 DNA: TGTGCCAGCAGTCATCGAATGCAACTCCATAGCTCCTACAATGAGCAGTTCTTC

clone size: .
J gene: TRBJ2-7
V gene: TRBV6-1
D gene: .
CDR3 protein: CASSINRLGRSEQYF
CDR3 DNA: TGTGCCAGCAGCATCAACCGACTAGGCCGTTCCGAGCAGTACTTC

clone size: few
J gene: TRBJ2-3
V gene: TRBV4-1
D gene: .
CDR3 protein: CASSQGGLGRADTQYF
CDR3 DNA: TGCGCCAGCAGCCAAGGTGGCCTGGGCAGGGCAGATACGCAGTATTTT

clone size: many
J gene: TRBJ2-3
V gene: TRBV6-6
D gene: .
CDR3 protein: CASSIGSSTDTQYF
CDR3 DNA: TGTGCCAGCTCTATAGGCTCTAGCACAGATACGCAGTATTTT

clone size: many
J gene: TRBJ1-5
V gene: TRBV6-1
D gene: TRBD1
CDR3 protein: CASGQDPNQPQHF
CDR3 DNA: TGTGCCAGTGGACAGGACCCCAATCAGCCCCAGCATTTT

clone size: .
J gene: TRBJ2-7
V gene: TRBV5-1
D gene: .
CDR3 protein: CASSLGLGEQYF
CDR3 DNA: TGCGCCAGCAGCTTAGGGTTGGGCGAGCAGTACTTC

clone size: many
J gene: TRBJ2-5
V gene: TRBV6-1
D gene: .
CDR3 protein: CASSEGPGEQETQYF
CDR3 DNA: TGTGCCAGCAGTGAGGGCCCGGGGGAGCAAGAGACCCAGTACTTC

clone size: few
J gene: TRBJ1-2
V gene: TRBV7-8
D gene: .
CDR3 protein: CASSPRPDGYGYTF
CDR3 DNA: TGTGCCAGCAGCCCGAGACCGGACGGTTATGGCTACACCTTC

clone size: once
J gene: TRBJ2-1
V gene: TRBV11-3
D gene: TRBD2
CDR3 protein: CASAMGGLSSYNEQFF
CDR3 DNA: TGTGCCAGCGCAATGGGAGGGCTGAGCTCCTACAATGAGCAGTTCTTC

clone size: many
J gene: TRBJ1-1
V gene: TRBV12-3/TRBV12-4
D gene: .
CDR3 protein: CASSPTMNTEAFF
CDR3 DNA: TGTGCCAGCAGTCCAACTATGAACACTGAAGCTTTCTTT

clone size: .
J gene: TRBJ2-7
V gene: TRBV27
D gene: TRBD1
CDR3 protein: CASSLRGPTYEQYF
CDR3 DNA: TGTGCCAGCAGTTTAAGGGGGCCCACCTACGAGCAGTACTTC

clone size: many
J gene: TRBJ2-7
V gene: TRBV6-1
D gene: .
CDR3 protein: CASSQDTDSSSYEQYF
CDR3 DNA: TGTGCCAGCAGTCAGGATACGGACTCCTCCTCCTACGAGCAGTACTTC

clone size: medium-sized
J gene: TRBJ1-6
V gene: TRBV6-4
D gene: .
CDR3 protein: CASRPPGLSSYNSPLHF
CDR3 DNA: TGTGCCAGCAGACCGCCGGGCCTGAGCTCCTATAATTCACCCCTCCACTTT

clone size: .
J gene: TRBJ2-5
V gene: TRBV7-8
D gene: .
CDR3 protein: CASSVRAVRELEETQYF
CDR3 DNA: TGTGCCAGCAGCGTGCGAGCTGTCCGGGAGTTAGAAGAGACCCAGTACTTC

clone size: many
J gene: TRBJ1-1
V gene: TRBV6-1
D gene: .
CDR3 protein: CASSEVLNTEAFF
CDR3 DNA: TGTGCCAGCAGTGAGGTCCTGAACACTGAAGCTTTCTTT